These 21 T cell receptor beta chains share one sample of origin, sequenced in a study of blood T cell repertoires in COVID-19. TCRdb's copy holds only in-frame clones and misses some; the assay was immunoSEQ multiplex PCR. The table includes 100,000 to 150,000 clones, 81% detected once. What was sequenced was peripheral blood. The receptors come from a man aged 30 to 45 with COVID-19, enrolled during active disease.

V gene TRBV6-1 combines with J gene TRBJ2-2; 8 positions agree with TRBD1. V trimming: 2 bases; J trimming: 5 bases; junction bases outside the gene matches: 16. This CDR3 comprises 19 residues. The germline V gene has CDR1 MNHNS and CDR2 SASEGT. As DNA, the CDR3 is TGTGCCAGCAGTGAATATGGGTTGGACAGGGCCGAAGGAACCGGGGAGCTGTTTTTT. Amino acids: CASSEYGLDRAEGTGELFF.

This chain links TRBV6-5 with TRBJ1-5, with 9 bases fitting TRBD1. Germline loops: CDR1 MNHEY, CDR2 SVGAGI. V shed 5 bases, J shed 6 bases, and the junction held 5 bases outside the gene matches. The CDR3 loop spans 14 amino acids. The chain's CDR3 is CASSRYRGRQPQHF. CDR3 nucleotide sequence: TGTGCCAGCAGTAGATACAGGGGGCGTCAGCCCCAGCATTTT.

Only one count was recorded for this clone. The chain employs TRBV19 and TRBJ1-1; 9 bases align to TRBD1. There are 13 residues in the CDR3. The J segment lost 5 bases and the V segment lost 3 bases, leaving 1 base of the junction unmatched. The germline V gene encodes CDR1 LNHDA and CDR2 SQIVND (reference sequence). Written as DNA, the CDR3 is TGTGCCAGTAGTATTGGGACAGGGACTGAAGCTTTCTTT. Translation: CASSIGTGTEAFF. Based on the CDR3 plus reference TRBV19 and TRBJ1-1, the full variable domain is DGGITQSPKYLFRKEGQNVTLSCEQNLNHDAMYWYRQDPGQGLRLIYYSQIVNDFQKGDIAEGYSVSREKKESFPLTVTSAQKNPTAFYLCASSIGTGTEAFFGQGTRLTVV.

The genes are TRBV11-3 and TRBJ2-7; D is perhaps TRBD1 (6 bases). CDR1 is SGHNT and CDR2 is YENEEA in the germline V gene. The CDR3 has 17 amino acids. Trimming cost V 5 bases and J 6 bases, with 26 bases left between them. CDR3 nucleotide sequence: TGTGCCAGCAGCCCATACAAACCTTTCGGGACATACAGCGAGCAGTACTTC. Protein product: CASSPYKPFGTYSEQYF.

The DNA of the CDR3 is TGTGCCAGCAGCTCCCTCAACAGGGCTACTCCTGGAAACACCATATATTTT. Amino acids: CASSSLNRATPGNTIYF. V gene TRBV7-9 combines with J gene TRBJ1-3, with D maybe TRBD1 (6 bases). The germline V and J ends were trimmed by 4 bases and 2 bases, with 18 bases remaining between them. This CDR3 is 17 amino acids long. From germline, CDR1 is SEHNR and CDR2 FQNEAQ (reference sequence).

This chain uses TRBV30 with TRBJ1-2; D unclear. Trimming took off 4 bases at V and 7 bases at J, with 19 bases between the two ends. Germline lookup yields CDR1 GTSNPN and CDR2 SVGIG (reference sequence). This CDR3 is built from 14 residues. The CDR3 is CAWKWWQARGGYTF. For the CDR3, the DNA is TGTGCCTGGAAATGGTGGCAGGCCCGGGGTGGCTACACCTTC. The complete variable domain, with remaining parts taken from reference TRBV30 and TRBJ1-2, reads SQTIHQWPATLVQPVGSPLSLECTVEGTSNPNLYWYRQAAGRGLQLLFYSVGIGQISSEVPQNLSASRPQDRQFILSSKKLLLSDSGFYLCAWKWWQARGGYTFGSGTRLTVV.

This chain uses TRBV28 with TRBJ1-4; the D gene is possibly TRBD1 (5 bases). Germline loops: CDR1 MDHEN, CDR2 SYDVKM. This CDR3 has 15 amino acids. Deletions cut 9 bases from V and 8 bases from J, with 22 bases between. The CDR3 region has the DNA TGTGCCAGTTGCCTGCGGGGCGGACGGGGGGAAAAACTGTTTTTT. This gives the protein CASCLRGGRGEKLFF.

The chain employs TRBV18 and TRBJ2-1; TRBD1 aligns across 10 bases. CDR3 length: 15 amino acids. Germline trimming cut 3 bases from V and 15 bases from J; bases unmatched to any gene: 14. The germline V gene has CDR1 KGHSH and CDR2 LQKENI. In DNA form, the CDR3 reads TGTGCCAGCTCACCCCCGGGACAGGGGCCCCCCGAGTGGTTCTTC. This encodes CASSPPGQGPPEWFF.

This rearrangement joins TRBV9 to TRBJ2-7; the match to TRBD1 covers 8 bases. Germline V lookup: CDR1 SGDLS, CDR2 YYNGEE. The junction had 7 bases not matched to a gene; V was cut back by 3 bases and J by 2 bases. There are 15 residues in the CDR3. The CDR3 nucleotides are TGTGCCAGCAGCGCCGACAGGGGAGCAACCTACGAGCAGTACTTC. This sequence encodes CASSADRGATYEQYF.

The chain combines TRBV6-1 with TRBJ2-1, with D unclear. The V end was cut by 1 base, the J end by 8 bases, with 3 bases between. Germline lookup yields CDR1 MNHNS and CDR2 SASEGT. This CDR3 region has 11 residues. The CDR3 region is CASSEVYEQFF. For the CDR3, the DNA is TGTGCCAGCAGTGAAGTCTATGAGCAGTTCTTC.

The J gene is TRBJ2-4, the V gene TRBV4-1, with no clear D. Trimming left V 1 base short and J 1 base short, with 5 bases between. CDR1 and CDR2 (germline): MGHRA, YSYEKL. This CDR3 spans 14 amino acids. The CDR3 loop reads CASSQVGAKNIQYF. DNA for the CDR3: TGCGCCAGCAGCCAAGTCGGGGCCAAAAACATTCAGTACTTC.

V and J are TRBV6-2 or TRBV6-3 and TRBJ1-2; D ambiguous. Germline assignment: CDR1 MNHEY and CDR2 SVGEGT. CDR3 length equals 13 residues. Trimming pared 2 bases from V and 4 bases from J, leaving 8 bases between. CDR3 region: CASSYKQIYGYTF. In nucleotides, the CDR3 is TGTGCCAGCAGTTACAAACAGATCTATGGCTACACCTTC.

The V and J genes are TRBV30 and TRBJ2-1, with D tentatively TRBD2 (6 bases). Germline V CDR1 and CDR2: GTSNPN, SVGIG (reference sequence). The V gene lost 0 bases and the J gene lost 4 bases, with 10 bases spanning the gap. The CDR3 spans 14 residues. CDR3 sequence: CAWSVLSGYNEQFF. As DNA, the CDR3 is TGTGCCTGGAGTGTGTTGAGCGGGTACAATGAGCAGTTCTTC.

This clone is large by share. The CDR3 region is CAGGLALDYEQYF. The DNA of the CDR3 is TGTGCCGGCGGACTAGCGCTTGATTACGAGCAGTACTTC. The V and J genes are TRBV6-5 and TRBJ2-7; 9 nucleotides agree with TRBD2. Trimming removed 11 bases from V and 4 bases from J; junction bases left unmatched: 9. The CDR3 runs to 13 residues. Germline CDR1 is MNHEY and CDR2 is SVGAGI.

The chain couples TRBV7-8 to TRBJ1-5, with a weak D call TRBD1 (6 bases). There are 15 residues in the CDR3. Germline V gives CDR1 SGHVS, CDR2 FQNEAQ. V lost 5 bases, J lost 1 base, and 12 bases lay in between. The CDR3 reads CASSPEGGSNQPQHF. The CDR3 DNA reads TGTGCCAGCAGCCCCGAGGGGGGGAGCAATCAGCCCCAGCATTTT.

The chain employs TRBV11-3 and TRBJ2-2; 9 nucleotides match TRBD1. The length of the CDR3 is 16 residues. V lost 5 bases, J lost 4 bases, and 8 bases stayed unmatched. Germline CDR1 reads SGHNT; CDR2 reads YENEEA. CDR3 coding DNA: TGTGCCAGCAGCCCCCCGGGACAGGGAGCCACCGGGGAGCTGTTTTTT. Its protein is CASSPPGQGATGELFF.

V gene TRBV6-2 or TRBV6-3 combines with J gene TRBJ2-7; TRBD1 is a possible D gene (6 bases). Germline CDR1 and CDR2: MNHEY and SVGEGT. This CDR3 comprises 13 residues. V shed 5 bases and J shed 6 bases, with 14 bases lying between them. This CDR3 is CASSTGYRVEQYF. CDR3 DNA: TGTGCCAGCAGTACAGGGTATCGGGTCGAGCAGTACTTC.

The rearrangement links TRBV7-8 to TRBJ1-6; D might be TRBD1 (5 bases). CDR1 and CDR2 (germline): SGHVS, FQNEAQ. The CDR3 length is 14 residues. Trimming removed 3 bases from V and 14 bases from J, with 17 bases in between. The DNA for the CDR3 is TGTGCCAGCAGCTTGCAACGGCGGGGCGCAGCCCTCCACTTT. Its protein is CASSLQRRGAALHF.

The CDR3 region has the DNA TGTGCCAGTAGTATAACCCAGGGCACTCAGCCCCAGCATTTT. It encodes CASSITQGTQPQHF. The chain combines TRBV19 with TRBJ1-5; a possible D gene is TRBD1 (5 bases). Germline CDR1 reads LNHDA; CDR2 reads SQIVND (reference sequence). V lost 2 bases and J 6 bases, leaving 11 bases between the germline ends. The CDR3 runs to 14 residues.

The chain is built from TRBV6-5 and TRBJ1-1; unclear D gene. CDR1 and CDR2 from the germline V gene are MNHEY and SVGAGI. Trimming removed 6 bases at V and 5 bases at J, with 13 bases between. This CDR3 comprises 13 residues. The CDR3 coding sequence is TGTGCCAGCAGACCGACGGGGATTACTGAAGCTTTCTTT. Translating it yields CASRPTGITEAFF.

This chain links TRBV9 with TRBJ1-3; maybe TRBD1 (6 bases). The CDR3 runs to 14 residues. CDR1 and CDR2 from the germline V gene are SGDLS and YYNGEE. V was cut by 2 bases and J by 3 bases, with 9 bases left in between. The CDR3 here is CASSVTGFGNTIYF. DNA of the CDR3: TGTGCCAGCAGCGTTACAGGGTTTGGAAACACCATATATTTT.